This entry is about one TCR beta chain. The data belong to a study of shared clonotypes between healthy human individuals. Study-level information: Those who served as donors were a couple of women and a few men between the ages of 18 and 49. The plates for each donor numbered three CD4 naive, three CD4 memory, two CD8 naive and one CD8 memory.

Deep-level settings were used for running the assay. In the original workflow: Filtering of immunoSEQ junctional sequences could not match full-length read filtering. Sequencing used immunoSEQ multiplex PCR; TCRdb keeps in-frame clones, though not all of them. V, J and clone size derive from that table, while D and trimming were established from the DNA sequence. The data show under 2.5 million clones, with about 90% seen just once and approximately 0.4% held by the top ten. The V end was cut by 5 bases, the J end by 2 bases, with 8 bases between. The CDR3 loop spans 13 amino acids. Germline V gene lookup returns CDR1 MNHEY and CDR2 SMNVEV (reference sequence).

The rearrangement uses TRBV27 and TRBJ2-3; no definite D call. Material for sequencing was naive CD4+ T cells from PBMCs. Subset given: CD45RA+ positively selected. This TCR came from a man between 18 and 29 years old in good health. Some clones in this sample may be carry-over from other donors' samples. CDR3 sequence (DNA): TGTGCCAGCAGTAGCCTGACCACAGATACGCAGTATTTT. It yields the protein CASSSLTTDTQYF.